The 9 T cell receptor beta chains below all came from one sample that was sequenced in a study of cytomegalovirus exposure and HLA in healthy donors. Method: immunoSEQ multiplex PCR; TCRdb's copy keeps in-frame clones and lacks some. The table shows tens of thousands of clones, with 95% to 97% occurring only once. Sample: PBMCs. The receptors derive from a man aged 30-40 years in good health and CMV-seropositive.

This CDR3 reads CASSPLDRGSTGELFF. CDR3 nucleotide sequence: TGTGCCAGCTCACCACTCGACAGGGGGAGTACCGGGGAGCTGTTTTTT. The chain couples TRBV18 to TRBJ2-2; 9 positions match TRBD1. CDR1 KGHSH and CDR2 LQKENI come from the germline V gene. This CDR3 spans 16 amino acids. Unmatched junction bases numbered 5, after V lost 1 base and J lost 5 bases. The entire variable domain, with the rest obtained from reference TRBV18 and TRBJ2-2, is as follows: NAGVMQNPRHLVRRRGQEARLRCSPMKGHSHVYWYRQLPEEGLKFMVYLQKENIIDESGMPKERFSAEFPKEGPSILRIQQVVRGDSAAYFCASSPLDRGSTGELFFGEGSRLTVL.

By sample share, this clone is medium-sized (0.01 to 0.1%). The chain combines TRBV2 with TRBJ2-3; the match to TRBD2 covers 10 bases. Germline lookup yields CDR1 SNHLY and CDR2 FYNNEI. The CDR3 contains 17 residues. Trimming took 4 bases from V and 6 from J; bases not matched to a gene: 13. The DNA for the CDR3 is TGTGCCAGCAGTGGGCTAGCGGGAGAACGATTAGAGGATACGCAGTATTTT. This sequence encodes CASSGLAGERLEDTQYF.

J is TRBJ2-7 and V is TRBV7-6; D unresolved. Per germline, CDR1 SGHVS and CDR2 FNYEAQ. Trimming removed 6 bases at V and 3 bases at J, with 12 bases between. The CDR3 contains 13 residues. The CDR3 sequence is CASRGLDNYEQYF. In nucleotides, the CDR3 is TGTGCCAGCAGGGGTTTAGACAACTACGAGCAGTACTTC.

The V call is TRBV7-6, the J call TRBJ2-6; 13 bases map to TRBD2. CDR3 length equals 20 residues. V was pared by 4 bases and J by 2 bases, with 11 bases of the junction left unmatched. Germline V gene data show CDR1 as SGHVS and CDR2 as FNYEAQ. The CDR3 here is CASSSLPTSGRWPGANVLTF. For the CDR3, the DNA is TGTGCCAGCAGCTCCCTGCCGACTAGCGGGAGGTGGCCTGGGGCCAACGTCCTGACTTTC.

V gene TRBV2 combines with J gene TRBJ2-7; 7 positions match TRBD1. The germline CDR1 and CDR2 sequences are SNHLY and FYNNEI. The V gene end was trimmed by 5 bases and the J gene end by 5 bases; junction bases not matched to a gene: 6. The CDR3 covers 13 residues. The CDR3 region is CASSYRDSNEQYF. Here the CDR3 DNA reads TGTGCCAGCAGTTACCGGGACAGCAACGAGCAGTACTTC.

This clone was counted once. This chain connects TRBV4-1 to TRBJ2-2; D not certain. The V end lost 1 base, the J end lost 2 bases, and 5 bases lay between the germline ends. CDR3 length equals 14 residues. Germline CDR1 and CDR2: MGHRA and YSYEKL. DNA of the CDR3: TGCGCCAGCAGCCAAGGAGCTAACACCGGGGAGCTGTTTTTT. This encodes CASSQGANTGELFF.

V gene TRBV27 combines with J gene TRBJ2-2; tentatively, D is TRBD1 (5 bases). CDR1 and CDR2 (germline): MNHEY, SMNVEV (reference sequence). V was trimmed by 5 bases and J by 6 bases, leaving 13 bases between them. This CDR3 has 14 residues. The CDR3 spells CASSLLTGPGELFF. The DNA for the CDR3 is TGTGCCAGCAGTCTTCTAACAGGACCCGGGGAGCTGTTTTTT.

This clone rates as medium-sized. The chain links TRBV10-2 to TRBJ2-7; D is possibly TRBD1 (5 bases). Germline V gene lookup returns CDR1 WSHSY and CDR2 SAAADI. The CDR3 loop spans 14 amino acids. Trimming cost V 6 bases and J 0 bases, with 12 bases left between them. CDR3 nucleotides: TGCGCCAGCAGGCTTTACAGGAGCTCCTACGAGCAGTACTTC. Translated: CASRLYRSSYEQYF.

This CDR3 reads CAISESGAGLAGEVRYEQYF. For the CDR3, the DNA is TGTGCCATCAGTGAGTCAGGGGCCGGACTAGCGGGAGAGGTTCGCTACGAGCAGTACTTC. The V call is TRBV10-3, the J call TRBJ2-7; 13 bases line up with TRBD2. The germline CDR1 and CDR2 sequences are ENHRY and SYGVKD. Germline trimming cut 0 bases from V and 3 bases from J; bases unmatched to any gene: 14. CDR3 size: 20 residues.